Each of the 7 T cell receptor beta chains below was sequenced from the same sample in a study of identical twins. TCRdb ran MiXCR on the 5' RACE reads and lists one entry per CDR3 protein. The repertoire includes some 1,700,000 distinct CDR3 sequences, about 31% of them detected once, and under 0.35% sits in the top ten. Sequencing was done on a sample of cord blood. Source of these receptors: a newborn girl in good health.

This clonotype was seen at least ten times. J is TRBJ2-7 and V is TRBV5-1; the match to TRBD2 covers 9 bases. V lost 2 bases and J lost 3; bases outside the gene matches: 3. The CDR3 has 14 amino acids. Germline values: CDR1 SGHRS, CDR2 YFSETQ. Here the CDR3 reads CASSLAGGDYEQYF. DNA for the CDR3: TGCGCCAGCAGCTTAGCGGGAGGTGACTACGAGCAGTACTTC.

This clonotype was recorded at least ten times. V usage is TRBV4-1 and J usage is TRBJ2-1, with D perhaps TRBD2 (5 bases). The length of the CDR3 is 15 residues. Trimming stripped 0 bases from V and 9 bases from J, with 15 bases between. Germline CDR1 is MGHRA and CDR2 is YSYEKL. In DNA, the CDR3 is TGCGCCAGCAGCCAAGAAGCGGTTTCGGGGTTTGAGCAGTTCTTC. It yields the protein CASSQEAVSGFEQFF.

Note on this clonotype: The junction and the germline gene differ at one end; a read error may be behind it. The gene calls are TRBV12-3 or TRBV12-4 and TRBJ2-1, with D possibly TRBD2 on 5 matching bases. The CDR3 length is 12 residues. CDR3 nucleotides: TGTGCCAGCCGCAGGTCCGGCAATGAGCGGTACTTC. Translated: CASRRSGNERYF.

This clonotype appeared many times. This chain links TRBV29-1 with TRBJ2-4, with 8 bases matching TRBD1. CDR3 length equals 17 residues. From germline, CDR1 is SQVTM and CDR2 ANQGSEA. J lost 0 bases, V lost 0 bases, and 7 bases had no gene match. The CDR3 protein is CSVEESRDRLAKNIQYF. In DNA form, the CDR3 reads TGCAGCGTTGAAGAAAGCAGGGACAGGTTAGCCAAAAACATTCAGTACTTC.

The J gene is TRBJ2-3, the V gene TRBV30, with 15 bases matching TRBD2. CDR3 size: 15 residues. J gave up 4 bases and V 6 bases, and 5 bases lay outside the gene matches. The V gene's germline CDR1 is GTSNPN and CDR2 SVGIG (reference sequence). The CDR3 nucleotides read TGTGCCTGCCCGGGACTAGCGGGGGGCCCAGATACGCAGTATTTT. Translated: CACPGLAGGPDTQYF.

The gene calls are TRBV14 and TRBJ1-4; TRBD1 matches at 7 bases. The CDR3 covers 16 residues. Germline V lookup: CDR1 SGHDN, CDR2 FVKESK. V gave up 4 bases and J gave up 0 bases; unmatched junction bases: 5. The CDR3 sequence is CASSPTGRSTNEKLFF. In DNA form, the CDR3 reads TGTGCCAGCAGCCCGACAGGGCGCTCAACTAATGAAAAACTGTTTTTT.

V usage is TRBV7-2 and J usage is TRBJ2-5, with unresolved D. Germline V gene sequence: CDR1 SGHTA, CDR2 FQGNSA. The CDR3 runs 16 residues. The V gene lost 1 base and the J gene lost 3 bases, with 15 bases spanning the gap. The chain's CDR3 is CASSLVGATKKETQYF. CDR3 in DNA: TGTGCCAGCAGCTTAGTCGGAGCGACGAAAAAAGAGACCCAGTACTTC.